This TCR beta chain was profiled in a study of cytomegalovirus exposure and HLA in healthy donors. Amplification used 60 Vbeta primers and 13 Jbeta primers. Original analysis: Some 12 million shared chains were among the about 80 million unique TCR beta chains that a later analysis counted. This table comes from immunoSEQ multiplex PCR, and its TCRdb copy is limited to in-frame clones, with some not included. V, J and clone size are those of that table, while D and trimming were read from the DNA. Of about 180,000 clones in the sample, 75% to 85% were seen once. Germline V gives CDR1 SGHVS, CDR2 FNYEAQ. The CDR3 has 15 amino acids. V lost 5 bases, J lost 8 bases, and 18 bases lay in between.

This sequence originates from a woman aged 25 to 39 in good health and CMV-seropositive. The sample consisted of PBMCs. The chain has TRBV7-6 and TRBJ1-4, with no clear D. In DNA, the CDR3 is TGTGCCAGCAGCCCCACGGGGATGGTCACGGAAAAACTGTTTTTT. Translation: CASSPTGMVTEKLFF.